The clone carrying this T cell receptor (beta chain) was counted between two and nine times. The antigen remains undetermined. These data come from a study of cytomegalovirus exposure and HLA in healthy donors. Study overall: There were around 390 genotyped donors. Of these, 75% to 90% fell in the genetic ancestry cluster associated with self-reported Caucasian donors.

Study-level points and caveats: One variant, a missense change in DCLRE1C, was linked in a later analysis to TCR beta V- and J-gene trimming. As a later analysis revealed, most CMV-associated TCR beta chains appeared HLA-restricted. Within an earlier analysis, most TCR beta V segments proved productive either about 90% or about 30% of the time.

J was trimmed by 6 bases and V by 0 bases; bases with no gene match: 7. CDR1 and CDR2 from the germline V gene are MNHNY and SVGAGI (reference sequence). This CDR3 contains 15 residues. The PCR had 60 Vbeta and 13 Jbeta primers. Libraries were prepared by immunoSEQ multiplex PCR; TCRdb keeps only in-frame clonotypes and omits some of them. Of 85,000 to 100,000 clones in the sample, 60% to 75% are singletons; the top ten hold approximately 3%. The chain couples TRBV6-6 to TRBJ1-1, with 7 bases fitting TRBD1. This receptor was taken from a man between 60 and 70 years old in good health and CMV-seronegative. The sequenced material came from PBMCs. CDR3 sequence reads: CASSYSVGGPPEAFF. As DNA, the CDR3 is TGTGCCAGCAGTTACTCGGTAGGGGGCCCGCCTGAAGCTTTCTTT.